This T cell receptor beta chain was recorded in a study of shared clonotypes between healthy human individuals. The repertoire was sequenced with immunoSEQ multiplex PCR; TCRdb's copy has only in-frame clones and lacks some. Of some 2,400,000 clones in the sample, around 95% were seen once. V was pared by 4 bases and J by 0 bases, with 13 bases between. This CDR3 contains 16 residues. The germline V gene has CDR1 SGHDT and CDR2 YYEEEE. Source material: naive CD4+ T cells sorted from blood. Stated subset: CD45RA+ positively selected. The chain joins TRBV5-6 to TRBJ2-2; D remains unclear. The clonotype comes from a man in his late teens or twenties in good health. The DNA of the CDR3 is TGTGCCAGCAGCGACGTAAAGTGGGCGAACACCGGGGAGCTGTTTTTT. It specifies CASSDVKWANTGELFF.